This TCR beta chain was sequenced for a study of PD-L1 blockade in urothelial cancer. Study summary: About nine tenths of the roughly 29 patients comprised males who had bladder-origin urothelial cancer. Researchers looked at the blood 3 weeks (second dose) and 6 weeks after treatment began.

The V and J ends lost 11 bases and 3 bases, in that order; junction bases with no gene match: 8. Germline V gene data show CDR1 as WNHNN and CDR2 as SYGVQD (reference sequence). The CDR3 totals 13 residues. PCRs each included synthetic TCR analog templates spiked in. Here immunoSEQ multiplex PCR was the method, and the copy in TCRdb shows in-frame clones only, minus some. The sample yields 84,000 or so clones, approximately 87% seen once. Time point noted: pretreatment peripheral blood. Concerning this clone: Its matching antigen is unknown.

Study-wide findings and caveats: TCR clonality was measured in pretreatment peripheral blood. Clonality below the median predicted better survival.

Sample: PBMCs, taken around atezolizumab (anti-PD-L1) treatment. The chain uses TRBV10-1 and TRBJ1-2, with 8 bases aligning to TRBD1. This clonotype originated in a man between 60 and 75 years old with urothelial cancer. This chain's CDR3 is CAPIWDRYYGYTF. The CDR3 DNA follows: TGCGCCCCAATATGGGACAGGTACTATGGCTACACCTTC.